The text below deals with one TCR beta chain. This clone was recorded once. Its binding antigen is unknown. Qualities for individual bases were not recorded, and no much larger clone is one base off. This specimen comes from a study of cytomegalovirus exposure and HLA in healthy donors (dated by TCRdb to between 2016 and 2019). For the wider study: An earlier analysis of about 530 of the donors reported approximately 300 Gb of sequence data and about 120 million unique TCR beta sequences obtained from about 180 million T cells. Roughly 300 gigabases of sequencing data and roughly 80 million unique TCR sequences made up an early release that covered 640 HLA-typed donors. Of the roughly 400 genotyped donors, approximately 82% fell in the genetic ancestry cluster associated with self-reported Caucasian donors. The study aimed to test whether signatures of past pathogen exposure could be identified by cataloging public T cell receptors. The study profiled the T cell repertoires of approximately 700 subjects by immunosequencing and related them to cytomegalovirus serostatus. Along with the roughly 700-subject first cohort, a separate validation cohort of over a hundred different subjects was used. The study combined high-throughput TCR immunosequencing, statistical association of individual TCRs with disease status, and machine learning to predict cytomegalovirus infection status. In a later analysis, previously published TCR beta repertoires from 550 to 750 donors were re-analyzed and high-resolution HLA genotyping was added so that TCR occurrence patterns could be studied. The later analysis used no new phenotypic data to find candidate immune exposures, relying instead on TCR beta sequences and their occurrence across donors. To decide whether each TCR beta V gene segment behaved as functional or pseudogenic, an earlier analysis of approximately 590 of the donors relied on high-throughput TCR beta sequencing. Donor age, sex, ethnicity and CMV serostatus were compiled together with the repertoire data. In a later genetic analysis, genome-wide SNP genotypes for about 65% of the 666 donors were used, and that subset was treated as a discovery cohort. Every repertoire in the discovery cohort had been generated on one and the same sequencing platform. HLA typing covered class I and class II loci at four-digit resolution. Typing coverage varied by locus: 629-630 donors for A, B, C, DRB1 and DQB1; approximately 500 for DQA1; about 600 for DPA1; around 450 for DPB1. About five DR-DQ haplotypes were treated as single units for association and clustering because of strong linkage in the cohort. Among about 360 genotyped donors of the cohort, an average of about 240,000 unique TCR beta nucleotide sequences were sequenced per donor, roughly 20% of them non-productive. What the research found in general, with its limitations: V-gene and J-gene trimming of TCR beta chains was associated with a missense DCLRE1C variant in a later genetic analysis, and the association was replicated in an independent cohort. The study gave a list of more than 150 TCR beta chains associated with cytomegalovirus. Linkage disequilibrium might explain the correlated functional status among segregating V segments, but an unknown experimental factor could not be ruled out. At a false discovery rate of 0.05, a later analysis linked 16,951 TCR beta sequences to specific HLA alleles. Assigning TCR associations to individual alleles was difficult when HLA alleles, especially DR and DQ, strongly co-occurred. For the cohort, immune exposure information was limited to CMV serostatus. Most CMV-associated TCR beta chains appeared to be HLA-restricted in a later analysis, and the HLA associations seemed to be driven largely by CMV exposure. The 87-base-pair reads could not distinguish some IMGT-functional V segments, including TRBV6-2 and TRBV6-3, so those segments were excluded. Most TCR sequences were observed very rarely across donors, whereas some public TCRs were present in many individuals. An earlier analysis of approximately 530 of the donors showed that most TCR beta V segments appeared in productive rearrangements either about 87% or about 30% of the time, which broadly matched IMGT annotations. Several of the top co-occurrence clusters appeared to be linked to parvovirus B19, influenza, CMV and Epstein-Barr virus, according to a later analysis. Because HLA typing was missing for some donors at each locus, association tests included only the typed subset. A further reported finding was that TCR beta sequences accurately predicted the HLA-A and HLA-B alleles for most subjects in the first cohort. In a later analysis, HLA-associated TCR beta chains were found to be more clonally expanded and to have lower generation probabilities than equally common non-associated chains. The cohort was sequenced for TCR beta chains only, and without alpha or paired-chain data the features that could be detected were limited. A cluster of highly shared sequence variants was judged likely to represent a technical artifact of the sequencing pipeline. In both the original and validation cohorts, the classifier was reported to diagnose cytomegalovirus status with high specificity and sensitivity. Presence/absence analyses assumed roughly uniform sequencing depth across donors, an assumption that may not hold. It was suggested by the authors that the approach could potentially be generalized to other disease states and immunological phenotypes. According to a later genetic analysis, donors in an Asian-associated ancestry cluster had fewer N-insertions in productive TCRs than the approximately 700-donor mean. Fewer than 20 rarely observed V segments, including chromosome 9 orphons, were excluded from the earlier analysis of 550 to 700 of the donors because counts were too low. A few of the identified cytomegalovirus-associated TCR beta chains were confirmed in vitro to be specific for cytomegalovirus antigens. In a later analysis, the rate of TCR association differed among HLA loci, with DRB1 alleles having the most associated TCRs and HLA-C alleles having the fewest.

The CDR3 measures 13 amino acids from cysteine to phenylalanine. Left in the record is the CDR3 DNA by itself, 39 bases read in frame from the first base. Between the V and J ends, shortened by 8 bases and 7 bases respectively, the junction contains 14 bases. The germline V gene encodes CDR1 MNHEY and CDR2 SVGAGI. The cohort was made up of approximately 670 healthy bone marrow donors. At the time of sampling, all cohort members were nominally healthy, though unrecorded immune exposures were likely present. The donor tested CMV seronegative and was one of the 352 seronegative cohort members. Every donor gave a peripheral blood sample, and the peripheral blood mononuclear cells from that sample were used for TCR beta sequencing. Genomic DNA was extracted from the blood cell samples with the Qiagen DNeasy Blood Extraction Kit. The library relied on the immunoSEQ multiplex PCR assay. A mixture of 60 forward primers for TCR Vbeta segments and 13 reverse primers for TCR Jbeta segments was used in the multiplex PCR. Amplification of the CDR3 region of rearranged TCR beta genes was performed with a multiplex PCR assay on genomic DNA. Amplified TCR beta libraries were sequenced as 87-base-pair reads on the Illumina HiSeq System. For the original study's pipeline: Across the 700 or so repertoires, a later analysis counted some 80 million unique TCR beta chains, around 10 million of which were shared by at least two donors. Raw reads were error-corrected and collapsed into unique sequences with a nearest-neighbor algorithm that merged closely related sequences to remove PCR and sequencing errors. V, D and J gene segments were assigned by aligning CDR3 sequences to IMGT reference sequences. For a sequence to be retained, a match of at least six nucleotides was required to both a V gene segment and a J gene segment. A rearrangement counted as productive if the CDR3 had no stop codons and remained in frame with V and J, and every other rearrangement counted as non-productive. CDR3 was defined according to IMGT convention as the region running from the second conserved V-encoded cysteine to the conserved J-encoded phenylalanine. Sequences without an unambiguous match to a single V gene segment were excluded from the earlier analysis of about 600 of the donors. In an earlier analysis of approximately 500 of the donors, a V segment was called functional when productive rearrangements were above 56.7%, and segregating when the standard deviation between donors exceeded 5%. A statistical classification framework was built to diagnose cytomegalovirus status from the catalog of TCR beta chain sequences. In a later analysis, V and J genes were assigned by comparing TCR nucleotide sequences against IMGT/GENE-DB human TR gene sequences. Using the TCRdist pipeline, a later analysis assigned CDR3 sequences along with most-parsimonious VDJ recombination scenarios. In a later analysis, every TCR beta chain was defined by the combination of its CDR3 amino acid sequence and its V-gene family, and reads without a unique V-gene family were dropped. As a way to deal with suspected cross-contamination and a sequencing artifact, a later analysis dropped hundreds of nucleotide sequences that were highly shared and had low generation probability. In a later analysis, a clonal expansion index for each public chain was calculated from normalized within-repertoire ranks of inferred template counts. In a later analysis, generation probabilities were computed using a VDJ recombination model fitted to out-of-frame rearrangements, and the results were checked against IGoR. A later analysis scored TCR-TCR, TCR-HLA and TCR-CMV co-occurrence with hypergeometric tests, applying a repertoire-size bias correction to TCR pairs. A later analysis estimated false discovery rates by permuting HLA or CMV assignments 20 times. A later analysis grouped co-occurring TCRs with DBSCAN, adding TCRdist sequence similarity when clustering within HLA-allele-positive subsets. Repertoires with fewer than 30,000 or more than 120,000 public chains were left out of co-occurrence clustering, as were five repertoires with anomalous nucleotide sharing. The source is immuneACCESS, and TCRdb retained only in-frame sequences with V and J called. Part of the clones is not carried over; for the studies checked, unresolved V genes explain less than half of this, and the remainder is unexplained. The V and J calls and the clone size are those of that table, but D and trimming were determined from the DNA. This sample holds fewer than 200,000 clones; less than 80% were observed only once. 2.1% of the sample rests with the top ten.

The sequenced material came from PBMCs. The receptor was isolated from a man between 40 and 49 years old in good health and CMV-seronegative. Recombination linked TRBV6-5 to TRBJ2-2, and TRBD1 may be the D gene, going by 5 matching bases. The CDR3 amino acid sequence is: CASGAGRNGELFF. DNA sequence: TGTGCCAGCGGGGCAGGGCGGAACGGGGAGCTGTTTTTT.